What follows is one TCR beta chain and its context. Its specific antigen is unknown. There are no base qualities to consult, and no much larger clone falls within one base. CDR1 and CDR2 were assigned from the germline V gene as SNHLY and FYNNEI. From cysteine to phenylalanine, the CDR3 is 12 amino acids long. The sequence is cut down to CDR3 DNA, 36 bases in frame from base 1. V loses 7 bases of germline sequence and J loses 2 bases, and the interval between the two ends is 9 bases. Collaborating institutions collected whole blood in K2EDTA tubes following their own protocols. For TCRbeta analysis, collaborator samples were shipped as frozen whole blood, as isolated PBMCs, or as DNA extracted from either sample type. This specimen belongs to a study of blood T cell repertoires in COVID-19 (dated by TCRdb to 2018 to 2021). Study-level background: Samples covering the acute and convalescent phases of COVID-19 were provided by collaborators in the United States, Italy and Spain. The prospective study material was composed of cDNA or gDNA derived from T cells, B-cell-depleted T cells, or PBMCs. The dataset comprised deeply sampled blood TCRbeta repertoires from subjects exposed to, actively infected with, or recovered from COVID-19. The repertoires were released in a freely available public database meant as a resource for research on the immune response to SARS-CoV-2. Samples came from the ongoing ImmuneRACE study (first 160 participants) plus 1,254 subjects from 6 global collaborators. A de-identified subject ID, COVID-19 status, age in years and sex were almost always included in the sample metadata. HLA class I and class II types, where available, came from metadata supplied by the sample provider rather than from assay-based typing.

Summary of the overall study and its limitations: The amount of clinical and demographic metadata varied by source and participant and was provided uncurated.

TCRbeta CDR3 regions were amplified from genomic DNA by means of the immunoSEQ Assay, a bias-controlled multiplex PCR. The authors' analysis ran thus. Nucleated cell counts per sample were estimated from amplification of reference gene primers within the assay. To quantify the absolute abundance of each unique TCRbeta CDR3 rearrangement, sequence reads were collapsed and filtered. For each sample, productive Simpson clonality was calculated as the square root of Simpson's diversity index across productive rearrangements. The table comes from immuneACCESS by way of TCRdb, which keeps in-frame sequences with V and J called. Part of the clones is missing from these tables; in studies checked, under half for an unresolved V gene and the rest for unknown reasons. The V and J calls and clone size are taken from that table; D and trimming were inferred from the DNA. The sample contains some 150,000 clones, more than 75% of them found a single time. More than 2% of the sample belongs to the ten largest clones.

The sequence was collected from a human donor with acute or convalescent COVID-19. The donor label of this sample is uncertain. The chain joins TRBV2 to TRBJ2-7; the D gene is perhaps TRBD2, on 5 matching bases. Sequenced input: peripheral blood. The CDR3 reads as follows: CASKRETYEQYF. The nucleotide sequence is given as TGTGCCAGCAAACGGGAAACCTACGAGCAGTACTTC.